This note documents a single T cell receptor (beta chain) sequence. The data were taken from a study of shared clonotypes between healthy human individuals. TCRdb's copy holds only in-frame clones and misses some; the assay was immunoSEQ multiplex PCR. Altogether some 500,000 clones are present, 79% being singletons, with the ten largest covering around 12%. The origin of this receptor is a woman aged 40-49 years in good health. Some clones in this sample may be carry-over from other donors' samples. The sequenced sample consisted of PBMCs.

The CDR3 loop is CASTRSDNEQFF. The CDR3 DNA reads TGTGCCAGCACTAGGAGCGACAATGAGCAGTTCTTC. This chain uses TRBV11-1 with TRBJ2-1; D not certain. V was clipped by 7 bases and J by 5 bases, with 9 bases between them. Per germline, CDR1 SGHAT and CDR2 FQDESV (reference sequence). The CDR3 sequence is 12 residues long.